This T cell receptor beta chain was profiled in a study of T cells expressing NK-cell markers. About the study: Sorted CD3+CD56+NKG2C+, CD3+CD56+NKG2C- and CD3+CD56-NKG2C+ T cells supplied TCR beta repertoires. General study findings and limits: A few donors likewise had their CD3+CD56-NKG2C+ fraction led by these clonotypes. For 5 to 7 donors, the dominant NKG2C+ clonotypes made up roughly 1.0-7.5% of their CD8+ T cells.

As for this clonotype: Its antigen is not identified.

CDR1 is MGHRA, CDR2 YSYEKL, per germline. The CDR3 runs 15 residues. 5'RACE template switching with UMIs produced the TCR beta cDNA. TCRdb re-called the 5' RACE reads and shows each CDR3 protein once, DNA omitted. This sample's table has some 440,000 distinct CDR3 sequences. Material: blood T cells: a sorted CD56 or NKG2C T cell subset, CD4+ or CD8+ T cells, or bulk PBMC T cells (not recorded which). The TCR was taken from a woman aged 50 to 60 in good health. The chain joins TRBV4-1 to TRBJ1-5. The CDR3 here is CASSQNDRFNQPQHF.